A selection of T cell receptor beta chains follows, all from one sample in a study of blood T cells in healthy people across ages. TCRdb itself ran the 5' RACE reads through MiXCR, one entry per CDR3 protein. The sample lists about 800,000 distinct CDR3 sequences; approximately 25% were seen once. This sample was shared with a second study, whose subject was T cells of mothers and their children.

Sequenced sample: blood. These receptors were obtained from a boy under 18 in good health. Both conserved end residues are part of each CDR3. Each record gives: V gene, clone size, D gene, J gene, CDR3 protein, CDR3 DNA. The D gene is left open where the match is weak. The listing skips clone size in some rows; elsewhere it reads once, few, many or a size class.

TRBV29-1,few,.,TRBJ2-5,CSAGGPGQTFQETQYF,TGCAGCGCCGGGGGACCGGGACAGACTTTCCAAGAGACCCAGTACTTC
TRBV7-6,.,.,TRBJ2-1,CASSSLGRGTGNEQFF,TGTGCCAGCAGCTCCCTCGGTAGGGGTACGGGCAATGAGCAGTTCTTC
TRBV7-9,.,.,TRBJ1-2,CASSSSDGPYGYTF,TGTGCCAGCAGCTCATCCGACGGCCCCTATGGCTACACCTTC
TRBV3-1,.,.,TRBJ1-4,CASSQVGTSEKLFF,TGTGCCAGCAGCCAAGTGGGGACCAGTGAAAAACTGTTTTTT
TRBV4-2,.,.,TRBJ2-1,CASSQVQAPNNEQFF,TGTGCCAGCAGCCAAGTTCAAGCGCCCAACAATGAGCAGTTCTTC
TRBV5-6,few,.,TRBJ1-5,CASSLGGIQPQHF,TGTGCCAGCAGCTTGGGTGGGATTCAGCCCCAGCATTTT
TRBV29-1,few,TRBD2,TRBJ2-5,CSGGLAGGETQYF,TGCAGCGGGGGACTAGCGGGAGGTGAGACCCAGTACTTC
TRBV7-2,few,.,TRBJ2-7,CASSLGGSWNPSYEQYF,TGTGCCAGCAGCTTAGGAGGTAGCTGGAACCCCTCCTACGAGCAGTACTTC
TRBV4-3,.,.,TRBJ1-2,CASSGRSNKGGANYGYTF,TGCGCCAGCAGCGGAAGGAGTAATAAGGGGGGAGCTAACTATGGCTACACCTTC
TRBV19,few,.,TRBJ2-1,CASSPLGGTYYNEQFF,TGTGCCAGTAGCCCCCTCGGCGGGACATACTACAATGAGCAGTTCTTC
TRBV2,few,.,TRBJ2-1,CASSTGRVEQFF,TGTGCCAGCAGTACCGGGCGGGTTGAGCAGTTCTTC
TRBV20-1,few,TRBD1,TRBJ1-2,CSARDTGGDYGYTF,TGCAGTGCTAGAGATACAGGGGGAGACTATGGCTACACCTTC
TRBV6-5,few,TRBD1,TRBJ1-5,CATRRGTGDNQPQHF,TGTGCCACCCGGAGGGGGACAGGGGACAATCAGCCCCAGCATTTT
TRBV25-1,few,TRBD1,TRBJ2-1,CASRGTGDFNEQFF,TGTGCCAGCAGGGGGACAGGGGATTTCAATGAGCAGTTCTTC
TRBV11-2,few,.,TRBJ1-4,CASRRLGEKLFF,TGTGCCAGCCGTCGACTCGGTGAAAAACTGTTTTTT
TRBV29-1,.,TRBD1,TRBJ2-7,CSVEDGTGHYEQYF,TGCAGCGTTGAAGATGGGACAGGGCACTACGAGCAGTACTTC
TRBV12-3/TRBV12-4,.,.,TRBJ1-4,CASTHPSATNEKLFF,TGTGCCAGCACCCACCCCTCGGCAACTAATGAAAAACTGTTTTTT
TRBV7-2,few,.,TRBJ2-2,CASSRGWGTNTGELFF,TGTGCCAGCAGCCGCGGGTGGGGGACGAACACCGGGGAGCTGTTTTTT
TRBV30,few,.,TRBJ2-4,CAWSAYTADSIQYF,TGTGCCTGGAGTGCCTACACTGCAGATTCCATTCAGTACTTC
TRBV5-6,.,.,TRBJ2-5,CASSLYILPSYQETQYF,TGTGCCAGCAGCTTGTATATTCTCCCCTCTTACCAAGAGACCCAGTACTTC
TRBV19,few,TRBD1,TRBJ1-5,CASRKTGSYSNQPQHF,TGTGCCAGTAGAAAGACAGGGAGCTATAGCAATCAGCCCCAGCATTTT
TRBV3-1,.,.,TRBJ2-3,CASSGGIGDTDTQYF,TGTGCCAGCAGCGGAGGAATCGGGGACACAGATACGCAGTATTTT
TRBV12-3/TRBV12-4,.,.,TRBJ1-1,CASSLTNQNTEAFF,TGTGCCAGCAGTTTAACAAATCAGAACACTGAAGCTTTCTTT
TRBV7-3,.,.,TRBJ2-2,CASRQGHTGELFF,TGTGCCAGCAGACAGGGACATACCGGGGAGCTGTTTTTT
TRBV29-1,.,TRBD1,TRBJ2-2,CSVDRGKNTGELFF,TGCAGCGTTGACAGGGGGAAGAACACCGGGGAGCTGTTTTTT
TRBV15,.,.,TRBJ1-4,CATSSDLEKLFF,TGTGCCACCAGCAGCGATCTAGAAAAACTGTTTTTT
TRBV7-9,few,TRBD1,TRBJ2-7,CASSLKTGAEQYF,TGTGCCAGCAGCCTCAAGACAGGGGCCGAGCAGTACTTC
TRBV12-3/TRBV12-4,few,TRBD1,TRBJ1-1,CASSVAAGGRGAFF,TGTGCCAGCAGTGTGGCGGCAGGGGGAAGGGGAGCTTTCTTT
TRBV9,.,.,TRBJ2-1,CASSVELPHPGRDYINEQFF,TGTGCCAGCAGCGTAGAGCTCCCCCACCCCGGTCGCGACTATATCAATGAGCAGTTCTTC
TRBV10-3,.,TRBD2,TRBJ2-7,CAIGLANYEQYF,TGTGCCATCGGACTAGCGAACTACGAGCAGTACTTC